This TCR beta chain was sequenced in a study of blood T cell repertoires in COVID-19. Study at large: From T cells, B-cell-depleted T cells, or PBMCs came the material, which was cDNA or gDNA.

Authors' analysis steps: Estimated nucleated cell counts came from reference gene primer amplification. The assay was immunoSEQ multiplex PCR, and TCRdb's table has in-frame clones only and misses some. D and trimming come from the DNA, and the V and J calls and clone size come from that table. This sample has roughly 240,000 clones; 85% occur once, and the top ten carry 9.1%. Trimming stripped 2 bases from V and 0 bases from J, with 3 bases between. The germline CDR1 and CDR2 sequences are SGDLS and YYNGEE. The CDR3 is 13 residues long. J is TRBJ1-3 and V is TRBV9; D remains unclear. The sequence was obtained from a woman in her 50s with acute COVID-19. Source material: PBMCs or T cells enriched from blood (not recorded which). CDR3 DNA sequence: TGTGCCAGCAGCGTTAGCTCTGGAAACACCATATATTTT. As protein: CASSVSSGNTIYF.